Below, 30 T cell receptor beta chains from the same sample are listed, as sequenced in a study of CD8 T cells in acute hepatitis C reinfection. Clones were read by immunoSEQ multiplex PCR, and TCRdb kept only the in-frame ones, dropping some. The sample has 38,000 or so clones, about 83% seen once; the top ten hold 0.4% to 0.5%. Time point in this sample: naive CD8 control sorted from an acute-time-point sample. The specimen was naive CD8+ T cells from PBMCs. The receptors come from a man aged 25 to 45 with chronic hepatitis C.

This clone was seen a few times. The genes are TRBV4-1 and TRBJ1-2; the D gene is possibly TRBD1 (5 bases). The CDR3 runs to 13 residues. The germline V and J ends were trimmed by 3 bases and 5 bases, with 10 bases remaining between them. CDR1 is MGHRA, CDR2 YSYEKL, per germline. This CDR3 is CASSQADSYGYTF. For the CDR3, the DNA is TGCGCCAGCAGCCAGGCCGACAGTTATGGCTACACCTTC.

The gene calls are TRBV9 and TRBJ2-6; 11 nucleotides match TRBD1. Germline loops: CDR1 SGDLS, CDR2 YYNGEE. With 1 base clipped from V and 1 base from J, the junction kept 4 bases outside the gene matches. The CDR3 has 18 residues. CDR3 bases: TGTGCCAGCAGCGTACCAGGGACAGGGGGGTCTGGGGCCAACGTCCTGACTTTC. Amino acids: CASSVPGTGGSGANVLTF.

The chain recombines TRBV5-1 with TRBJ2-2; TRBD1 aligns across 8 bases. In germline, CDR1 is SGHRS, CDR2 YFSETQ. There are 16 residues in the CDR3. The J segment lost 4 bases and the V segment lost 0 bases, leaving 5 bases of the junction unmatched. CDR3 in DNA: TGCGCCAGCAGCTTGGCCGGACAGGGCGGCACCGGGGAGCTGTTTTTT. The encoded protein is CASSLAGQGGTGELFF.

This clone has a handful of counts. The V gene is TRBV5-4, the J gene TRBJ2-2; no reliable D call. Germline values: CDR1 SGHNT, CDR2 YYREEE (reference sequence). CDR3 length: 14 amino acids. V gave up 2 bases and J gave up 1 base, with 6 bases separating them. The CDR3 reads CASSFPGNTGELFF. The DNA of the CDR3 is TGTGCCAGCAGCTTCCCAGGGAACACCGGGGAGCTGTTTTTT.

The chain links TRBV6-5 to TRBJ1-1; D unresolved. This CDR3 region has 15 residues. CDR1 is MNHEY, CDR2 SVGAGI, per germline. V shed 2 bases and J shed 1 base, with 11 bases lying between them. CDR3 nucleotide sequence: TGTGCCAGCAGTTACGGTAGGCAGCCGAACACTGAAGCTTTCTTT. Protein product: CASSYGRQPNTEAFF.

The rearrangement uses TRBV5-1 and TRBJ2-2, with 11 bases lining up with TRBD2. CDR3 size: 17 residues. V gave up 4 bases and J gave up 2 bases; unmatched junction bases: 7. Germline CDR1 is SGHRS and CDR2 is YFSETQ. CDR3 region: CASSRGTSGYNTGELFF. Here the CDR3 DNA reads TGCGCCAGCAGCCGCGGGACTAGCGGATACAACACCGGGGAGCTGTTTTTT.

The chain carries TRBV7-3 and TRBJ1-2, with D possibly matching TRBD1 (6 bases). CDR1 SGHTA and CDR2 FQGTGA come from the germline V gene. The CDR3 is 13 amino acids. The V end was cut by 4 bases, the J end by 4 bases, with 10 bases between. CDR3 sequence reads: CASSWGHRYGYTF. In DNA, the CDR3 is TGTGCCAGCAGCTGGGGGCATCGCTATGGCTACACCTTC.

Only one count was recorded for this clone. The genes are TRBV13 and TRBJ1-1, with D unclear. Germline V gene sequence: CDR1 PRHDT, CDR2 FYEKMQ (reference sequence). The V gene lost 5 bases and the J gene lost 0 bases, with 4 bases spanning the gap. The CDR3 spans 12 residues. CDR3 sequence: CASSRMNTEAFF. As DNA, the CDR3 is TGTGCCAGCAGCCGTATGAACACTGAAGCTTTCTTT.

CDR3 bases: TGTGCCACCAGCAGCGGACTAGCGGCTCAAGAGACCCAGTACTTC. Residues: CATSSGLAAQETQYF. The rearrangement uses TRBV15 and TRBJ2-5, with 10 positions matching TRBD2. CDR1 and CDR2 from the germline V gene are LNHNV and YYDKDF (reference sequence). CDR3 length equals 15 residues. The junction had 3 bases not matched to a gene; V was cut back by 3 bases and J by 2 bases.

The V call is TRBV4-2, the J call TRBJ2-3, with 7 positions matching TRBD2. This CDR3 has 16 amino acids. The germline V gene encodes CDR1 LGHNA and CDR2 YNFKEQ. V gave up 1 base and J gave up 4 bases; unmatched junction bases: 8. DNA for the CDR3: TGTGCCAGCAGCCAAGTGGCTAGGGGAGGGGCAGATACGCAGTATTTT. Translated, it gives CASSQVARGGADTQYF.

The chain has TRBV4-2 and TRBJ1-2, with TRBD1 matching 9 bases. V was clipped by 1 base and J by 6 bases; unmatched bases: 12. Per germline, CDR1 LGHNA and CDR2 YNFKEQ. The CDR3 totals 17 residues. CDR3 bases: TGTGCCAGCAGCCAAGGGGATGGAGGGACAGGGCTCGATGGCTACACCTTC. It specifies CASSQGDGGTGLDGYTF.

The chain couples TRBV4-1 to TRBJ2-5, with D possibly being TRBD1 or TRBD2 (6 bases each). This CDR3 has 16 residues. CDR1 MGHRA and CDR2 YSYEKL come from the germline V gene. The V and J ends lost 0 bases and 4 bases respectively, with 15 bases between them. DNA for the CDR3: TGCGCCAGCAGCCAAGAAGGGACTCTAGGGGGAGAGACCCAGTACTTC. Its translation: CASSQEGTLGGETQYF.

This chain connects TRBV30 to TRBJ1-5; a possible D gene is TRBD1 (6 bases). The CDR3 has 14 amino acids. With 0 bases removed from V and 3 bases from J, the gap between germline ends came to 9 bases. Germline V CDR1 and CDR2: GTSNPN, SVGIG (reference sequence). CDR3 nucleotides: TGTGCCTGGAGTGTATTGGGGGCCAATCAGCCCCAGCATTTT. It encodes CAWSVLGANQPQHF. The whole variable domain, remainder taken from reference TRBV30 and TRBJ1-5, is SQTIHQWPATLVQPVGSPLSLECTVEGTSNPNLYWYRQAAGRGLQLLFYSVGIGQISSEVPQNLSASRPQDRQFILSSKKLLLSDSGFYLCAWSVLGANQPQHFGDGTRLSIL.

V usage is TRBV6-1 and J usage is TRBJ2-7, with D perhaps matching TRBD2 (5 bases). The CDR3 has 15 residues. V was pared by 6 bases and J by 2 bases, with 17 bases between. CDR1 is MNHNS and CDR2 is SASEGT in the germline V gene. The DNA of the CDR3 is TGTGCCAGCAGCACCCGGACTCCTGGAACCTACGAGCAGTACTTC. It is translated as CASSTRTPGTYEQYF.

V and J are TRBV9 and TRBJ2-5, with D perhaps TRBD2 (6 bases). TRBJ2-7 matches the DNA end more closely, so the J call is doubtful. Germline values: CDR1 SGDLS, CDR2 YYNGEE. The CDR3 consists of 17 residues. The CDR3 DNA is TGTGCCAGCAGCCCTAGACCCGGGACTCTCGATACCTACGAGCAGTACTTC. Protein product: CASSPRPGTLDTYEQYF.

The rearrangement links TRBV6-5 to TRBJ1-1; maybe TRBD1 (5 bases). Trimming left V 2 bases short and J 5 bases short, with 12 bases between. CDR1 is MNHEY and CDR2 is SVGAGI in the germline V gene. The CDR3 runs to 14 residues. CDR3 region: CASSYNRGLTEAFF. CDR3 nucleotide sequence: TGTGCCAGCAGTTACAATCGGGGGTTGACTGAAGCTTTCTTT.

Here the CDR3 reads CARSGTYNYYYTF. DNA of the CDR3: TGTGCCAGATCGGGGACATATAACTACTACTACACCTTC. The chain is built from TRBV2 and TRBJ1-2; D possibly corresponds to TRBD1 (6 bases). CDR3 length equals 13 residues. Germline CDR1 is SNHLY and CDR2 is FYNNEI. Trimming took off 9 bases at V and 10 bases at J, with 21 bases between the two ends.

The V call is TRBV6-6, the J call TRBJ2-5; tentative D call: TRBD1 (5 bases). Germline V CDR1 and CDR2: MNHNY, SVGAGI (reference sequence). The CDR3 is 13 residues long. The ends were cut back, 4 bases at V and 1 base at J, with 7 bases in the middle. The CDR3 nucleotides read TGTGCCAGCAGTTTAGGGGTCCAAGAGACCCAGTACTTC. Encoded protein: CASSLGVQETQYF.

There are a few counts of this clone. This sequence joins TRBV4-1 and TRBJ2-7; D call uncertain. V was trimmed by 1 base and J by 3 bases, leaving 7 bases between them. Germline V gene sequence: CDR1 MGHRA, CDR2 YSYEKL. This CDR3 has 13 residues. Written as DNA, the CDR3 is TGCGCCAGCAGCCAAGGTTTAAACTACGAGCAGTACTTC. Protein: CASSQGLNYEQYF.

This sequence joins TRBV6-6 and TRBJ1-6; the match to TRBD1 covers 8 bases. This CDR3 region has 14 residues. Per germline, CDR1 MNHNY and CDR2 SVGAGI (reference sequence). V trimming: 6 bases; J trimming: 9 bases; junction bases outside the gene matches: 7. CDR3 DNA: TGTGCCAGCAGCCAGACAGGGGTCGTTTCACCCCTCCACTTT. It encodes CASSQTGVVSPLHF.

The CDR3: CASSLRQSGASTDTQYF. DNA of the CDR3: TGTGCCAGCAGTCTCCGGCAAAGCGGGGCTAGCACAGATACGCAGTATTTT. The chain has TRBV13 and TRBJ2-3; 7 bases line up with TRBD2. V shed 6 bases and J 0 bases; nucleotides not matched to a gene: 12. From germline, CDR1 is PRHDT and CDR2 FYEKMQ (reference sequence). The CDR3 is 17 residues long.

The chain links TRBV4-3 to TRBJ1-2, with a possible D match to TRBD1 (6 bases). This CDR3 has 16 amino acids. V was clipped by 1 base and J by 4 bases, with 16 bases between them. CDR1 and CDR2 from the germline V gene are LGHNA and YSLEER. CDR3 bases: TGCGCCAGCAGCCAAGGCGTGCAGGGGCGCGGCTATGGCTACACCTTC. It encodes CASSQGVQGRGYGYTF.

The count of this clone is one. CDR3 loop: CASSLSEGGTDTQYF. Written as DNA, the CDR3 is TGTGCCAGCAGCTTATCGGAGGGGGGCACAGATACGCAGTATTTT. The chain combines TRBV7-9 with TRBJ2-3; perhaps D is TRBD1 or TRBD2 (6 bases each). This CDR3 has 15 amino acids. CDR1 and CDR2 (germline): SEHNR, FQNEAQ (reference sequence). Trimming removed 2 bases at V and 1 base at J, with 10 bases between.

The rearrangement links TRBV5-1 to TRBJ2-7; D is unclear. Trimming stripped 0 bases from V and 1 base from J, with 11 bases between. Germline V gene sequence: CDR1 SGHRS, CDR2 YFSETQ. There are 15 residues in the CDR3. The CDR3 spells CASSLEGQESYEQYF. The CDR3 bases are TGCGCCAGCAGCTTGGAAGGCCAAGAATCCTACGAGCAGTACTTC.

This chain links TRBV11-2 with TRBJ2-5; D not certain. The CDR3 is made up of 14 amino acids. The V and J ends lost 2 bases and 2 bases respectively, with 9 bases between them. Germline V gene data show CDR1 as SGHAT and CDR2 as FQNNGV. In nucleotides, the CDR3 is TGTGCCAGCAGCTTACAAGGCCTACAAGAGACCCAGTACTTC. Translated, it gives CASSLQGLQETQYF.

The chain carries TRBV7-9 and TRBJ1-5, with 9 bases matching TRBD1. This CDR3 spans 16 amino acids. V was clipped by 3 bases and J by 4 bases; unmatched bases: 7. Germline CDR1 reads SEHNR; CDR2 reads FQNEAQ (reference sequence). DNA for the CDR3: TGTGCCAGCAGCTTGGGACAGGGAGAACTAAATCAGCCCCAGCATTTT. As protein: CASSLGQGELNQPQHF. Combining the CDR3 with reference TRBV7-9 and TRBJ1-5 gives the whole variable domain DTGVSQNPRHKITKRGQNVTFRCDPISEHNRLYWYRQTLGQGPEFLTYFQNEAQLEKSRLLSDRFSAERPKGSFSTLEIQRTEQGDSAMYLCASSLGQGELNQPQHFGDGTRLSIL.

The CDR3 loop reads CAAIDRANYGYTF. CDR3 bases: TGTGCCGCCATAGACAGAGCTAACTATGGCTACACCTTC. This chain uses TRBV6-1 with TRBJ1-2, with D possibly matching TRBD1 (5 bases). Germline loops: CDR1 MNHNS, CDR2 SASEGT. CDR3 size: 13 residues. The V gene lost 11 bases and the J gene lost 0 bases, with 13 bases spanning the gap.

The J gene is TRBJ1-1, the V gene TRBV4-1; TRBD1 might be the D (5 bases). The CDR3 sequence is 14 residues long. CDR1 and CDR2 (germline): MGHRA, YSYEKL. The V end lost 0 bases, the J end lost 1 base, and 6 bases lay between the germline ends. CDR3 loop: CASSQDDRNTEAFF. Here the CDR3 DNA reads TGCGCCAGCAGCCAAGATGACAGGAACACTGAAGCTTTCTTT.

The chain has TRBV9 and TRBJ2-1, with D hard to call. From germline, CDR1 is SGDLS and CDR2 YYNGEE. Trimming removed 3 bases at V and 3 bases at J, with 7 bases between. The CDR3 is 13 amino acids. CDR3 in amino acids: CASSGSGYNEQFF. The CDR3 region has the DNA TGTGCCAGCAGCGGGAGTGGCTACAATGAGCAGTTCTTC.

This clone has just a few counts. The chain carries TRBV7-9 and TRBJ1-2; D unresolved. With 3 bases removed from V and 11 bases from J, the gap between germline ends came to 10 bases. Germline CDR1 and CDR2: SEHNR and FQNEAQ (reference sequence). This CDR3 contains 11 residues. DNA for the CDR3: TGTGCCAGCAGCTTGCAAGGAAATTACACCTTC. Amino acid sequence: CASSLQGNYTF.